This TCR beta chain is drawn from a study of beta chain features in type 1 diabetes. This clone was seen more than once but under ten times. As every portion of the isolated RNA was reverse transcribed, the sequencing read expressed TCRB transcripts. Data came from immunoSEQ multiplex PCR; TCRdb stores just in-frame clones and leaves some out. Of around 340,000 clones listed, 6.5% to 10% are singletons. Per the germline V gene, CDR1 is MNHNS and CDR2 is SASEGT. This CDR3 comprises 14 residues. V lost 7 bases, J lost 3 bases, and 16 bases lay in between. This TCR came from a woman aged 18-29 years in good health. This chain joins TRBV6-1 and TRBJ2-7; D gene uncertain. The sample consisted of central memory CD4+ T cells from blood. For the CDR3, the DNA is TGTGCCAGCATCAAATTAAACAGCCACTACGAGCAGTACTTC. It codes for CASIKLNSHYEQYF.